This TCR beta chain was observed in a study of T cells after yellow fever vaccination. TCRdb reprocessed the 5' RACE reads with MiXCR, giving one entry per CDR3 protein. Among a few hundred thousand distinct CDR3 sequences, around a sixth were seen once, and the ten largest hold approximately 15%. This clonotype was recorded a few times. CDR1 and CDR2 from the germline V gene are SGHTA and FQGNSA. V was trimmed by 7 bases and J by 3 bases, leaving 14 bases between them. CDR3 length equals 14 residues. Specimen: PBMCs, collected less than 6 days after the first yellow fever vaccination. The V and J genes are TRBV7-2 and TRBJ2-3; either TRBD1 or TRBD2 may fit D (5 bases each). The clonotype comes from a man younger than 35 who received the YFV17D yellow fever vaccine. The CDR3 here is CASTHAGGTDTQYF. The CDR3 region has the DNA TGTGCCAGCACGCACGCTGGGGGTACAGATACGCAGTATTTT.